This entry is about one T cell receptor beta chain. The sample belongs to a study of blood T cell repertoires in COVID-19. Clones were sequenced by immunoSEQ multiplex PCR, and TCRdb holds only the in-frame ones, with some missing. The sample has roughly 63,000 clones; 79% are singletons. Germline V gene lookup returns CDR1 SGHDT and CDR2 YYEEEE. This CDR3 has 13 amino acids. Trimming removed 4 bases at V and 6 bases at J, with 14 bases between. V and J are TRBV5-6 and TRBJ2-7; D is possibly TRBD2 (6 bases). This clonotype was sampled from a human donor in a cohort sampled during active COVID-19. Sequencing input: peripheral blood. The CDR3 protein is CASSGYMRGEQYF. In nucleotides, the CDR3 is TGTGCCAGCAGCGGATACATGCGGGGCGAGCAGTACTTC.